A single sample gave rise to the 29 T cell receptor beta chains below, sequenced in a study of cytomegalovirus exposure and HLA in healthy donors. The PCR contained 60 Vbeta and 13 Jbeta primers. Here immunoSEQ multiplex PCR was the method, and the copy in TCRdb shows in-frame clones only, minus some. Of roughly 160,000 clones listed, approximately 80% are singletons. Sequenced input: PBMCs. The receptors shown here come from a man between 50 and 59 years old in good health and CMV-seropositive.

The chain links TRBV6-5 to TRBJ1-2; a weak D match, TRBD1 (6 bases). Germline V CDR1 and CDR2: MNHEY, SVGAGI. V lost 2 bases and J 1 base, leaving 11 bases between the germline ends. The CDR3 loop spans 15 amino acids. CDR3 in DNA: TGTGCCAGCAGTTACGTGGGACATGGTAACTATGGCTACACCTTC. It yields the protein CASSYVGHGNYGYTF.

This clone turned up a few times. V and J are TRBV6-5 and TRBJ2-3, with 8 bases identical to TRBD1. This CDR3 region has 15 residues. The germline CDR1 and CDR2 sequences are MNHEY and SVGAGI. With 6 bases clipped from V and 5 bases from J, the junction kept 10 bases outside the gene matches. The CDR3 coding sequence is TGTGCCAGCAGAGACAGGGGCAGGGCCCAAGATACGCAGTATTTT. Protein sequence: CASRDRGRAQDTQYF.

The V gene is TRBV10-3, the J gene TRBJ2-4, with D unclear. This CDR3 has 14 residues. V lost 3 bases, J lost 7 bases, and 13 bases lay in between. Germline CDR1 reads ENHRY; CDR2 reads SYGVKD. CDR3 protein: CAISDSPGGNIQYF. CDR3 in DNA: TGTGCCATCAGTGATTCCCCGGGTGGGAACATTCAGTACTTC.

The chain employs TRBV13 and TRBJ1-5; 8 bases agree with TRBD1. The CDR3 is made up of 15 amino acids. V lost 5 bases to trimming and J lost 6 bases; unmatched junction nucleotides: 9. Germline V gives CDR1 PRHDT, CDR2 FYEKMQ (reference sequence). CDR3 residues: CASSADRAAVQPQHF. CDR3 nucleotides: TGTGCCAGCAGCGCGGACAGGGCCGCGGTTCAGCCCCAGCATTTT.

The rearrangement links TRBV5-1 to TRBJ1-2; 11 bases are a match to TRBD1. Germline V gene data show CDR1 as SGHRS and CDR2 as YFSETQ. CDR3 length: 16 amino acids. V dropped 0 bases and J dropped 7; count of bases not matched to a gene: 8. CDR3 sequence (DNA): TGCGCCAGCAGCTTGGAGGGGACAGGGGGTTTCGGTGGCTACACCTTC. Translated: CASSLEGTGGFGGYTF.

V and J are TRBV5-4 and TRBJ1-4; D might be TRBD1 (5 bases). The CDR3 is 15 amino acids. V dropped 0 bases and J dropped 5 bases, with 11 bases sitting between them. Looked up from germline, CDR1 is SGHNT and CDR2 is YYREEE (reference sequence). This chain's CDR3 is CASSLEAGPNEKLFF. Written as DNA, the CDR3 is TGTGCCAGCAGCTTGGAGGCGGGACCGAATGAAAAACTGTTTTTT.

The table lists this clone with a few counts. The chain recombines TRBV5-6 with TRBJ2-7; 9 bases are shared with TRBD1. The CDR3 sequence is 14 residues long. Trimming removed 4 bases from V and 6 bases from J; junction bases left unmatched: 8. In germline, CDR1 is SGHDT, CDR2 YYEEEE. Here the CDR3 reads CASSVGQGPAEQYF. The CDR3 DNA follows: TGTGCCAGCAGCGTGGGACAGGGCCCCGCCGAGCAGTACTTC.

The rearrangement joins TRBV7-2 to TRBJ1-3; no reliable D call. Germline-derived CDR1 and CDR2 are SGHTA and FQGNSA. The CDR3 extends over 15 amino acids. V lost 6 bases and J 2 bases, leaving 14 bases between the germline ends. The CDR3 loop is CASRKGDLTGNTIYF. DNA of the CDR3: TGTGCCAGCAGAAAAGGAGACTTAACTGGAAACACCATATATTTT.

The chain combines TRBV6-5 with TRBJ1-1; D is perhaps TRBD1 (5 bases). The CDR3 spans 14 residues. Trimming removed 4 bases from V and 1 base from J, with 10 bases in between. CDR1 is MNHEY, CDR2 SVGAGI, per germline. The CDR3 here is CASSFVGGNTEAFF. The DNA of the CDR3 is TGTGCCAGCAGTTTTGTGGGGGGGAACACTGAAGCTTTCTTT.

V and J are TRBV21-1 and TRBJ2-1; TRBD1, as called in the table, went unchecked against the DNA. TRBV21-1 is assigned pseudogene status. This CDR3 is built from 18 residues. The DNA of the CDR3 is TGTGCCAGCAGCAAAGAATCTGGACAGGGAGTTTCCTACAATGAGCAGTTCTTC. Residues: CASSKESGQGVSYNEQFF.

This clone has only a few counts. The chain has TRBV18 and TRBJ2-7; 10 nucleotides agree with TRBD1. J was trimmed by 4 bases and V by 3 bases; bases with no gene match: 6. CDR3 length: 15 amino acids. Germline CDR1 and CDR2: KGHSH and LQKENI. As DNA, the CDR3 is TGTGCCAGCTCACCTCCGACAGGGGGCATGTACGAGCAGTACTTC. Translated, it gives CASSPPTGGMYEQYF.

The chain joins TRBV19 to TRBJ1-2; TRBD1 matches at 7 bases. Trimming took 6 bases from V and 3 from J; bases not matched to a gene: 10. This CDR3 has 15 amino acids. Per germline, CDR1 LNHDA and CDR2 SQIVND (reference sequence). CDR3 bases: TGTGCCAGTAGGACAGGGAGTCTCCTGCACTATGGCTACACCTTC. This codes for CASRTGSLLHYGYTF.

The V call is TRBV7-9, the J call TRBJ1-1; 8 bases align to TRBD1. The CDR3 sequence is 14 residues long. Unmatched junction bases numbered 8, after V lost 5 bases and J lost 6 bases. From germline, CDR1 is SEHNR and CDR2 FQNEAQ (reference sequence). The DNA of the CDR3 is TGTGCCAGCAGCGGTGCAGGGGGCTGGGCTGAAGCTTTCTTT. Translated: CASSGAGGWAEAFF.

This clone was recorded only once. V and J are TRBV28 and TRBJ1-4; D remains ambiguous. CDR1 and CDR2 (germline): MDHEN, SYDVKM. V lost 2 bases and J lost 14, with 18 bases in between. CDR3 length: 14 amino acids. The CDR3 here is CASSLSPPGYRLFF. For the CDR3, the DNA is TGTGCCAGCAGTTTAAGCCCCCCCGGTTATCGGCTGTTTTTT.

This clone was detected only a few times. The V gene is TRBV4-2, the J gene TRBJ1-5; 10 bases are shared with TRBD1. The germline V gene encodes CDR1 LGHNA and CDR2 YNFKEQ. There are 17 residues in the CDR3. V lost 5 bases to trimming and J lost 2 bases; unmatched junction nucleotides: 9. The CDR3 nucleotides are TGTGCCAGCAGCGGGACCGGGACAGGGGCGGGCAATCAGCCCCAGCATTTT. Residues: CASSGTGTGAGNQPQHF.

This chain connects TRBV5-1 to TRBJ2-3; 11 bases agree with TRBD2. CDR3 length: 16 amino acids. With 2 bases clipped from V and 2 bases from J, the junction kept 4 bases outside the gene matches. CDR1 is SGHRS, CDR2 YFSETQ, per germline. CDR3 protein: CASSFSSGGTTDTQYF. Here the CDR3 DNA reads TGCGCCAGCAGCTTTTCTAGCGGGGGGACCACAGATACGCAGTATTTT.

The V gene is TRBV4-3, the J gene TRBJ1-2; TRBD1 matches 9 bases. Losses at the gene ends were 0 bases for V and 6 bases for J; bases not matched to a gene: 8. The germline V gene encodes CDR1 LGHNA and CDR2 YSLEER. This CDR3 comprises 16 residues. DNA of the CDR3: TGCGCCAGCAGCCAAGATCGCCACAGGGGGCCGGATGGCTACACCTTC. It translates to CASSQDRHRGPDGYTF.

This clone appeared once. V is TRBV7-9 and J is TRBJ2-5; D is perhaps TRBD2 (5 bases). The CDR3 covers 14 residues. Trimming removed 3 bases at V and 1 base at J, with 9 bases between. CDR1 is SEHNR, CDR2 FQNEAQ, per germline (reference sequence). For the CDR3, the DNA is TGTGCCAGCAGCTTGGGAGACTCCCAAGAGACCCAGTACTTC. The encoded protein is CASSLGDSQETQYF.

This clone was recorded a few times. The chain joins TRBV11-1 to TRBJ2-7; D is perhaps TRBD1 (6 bases). The V end lost 5 bases, the J end lost 2 bases, and 13 bases lay between the germline ends. The CDR3 length is 14 residues. Germline V lookup: CDR1 SGHAT, CDR2 FQDESV (reference sequence). The CDR3, as DNA: TGTGCCAGCAGCCACCGGACAGAGACCTACGAGCAGTACTTC. Translated: CASSHRTETYEQYF.

The chain combines TRBV6-5 with TRBJ2-4, with TRBD1 matching 7 bases. V was pared by 0 bases and J by 7 bases, with 9 bases of the junction left unmatched. The CDR3 contains 16 residues. The germline V gene has CDR1 MNHEY and CDR2 SVGAGI. The CDR3 reads CASSYSNARGRNIQYF. The CDR3 DNA reads TGTGCCAGCAGTTACTCGAACGCTAGGGGGCGCAACATTCAGTACTTC.

The J gene is TRBJ2-6, the V gene TRBV6-1, with D possibly being TRBD1 (7 bases). Germline V CDR1 and CDR2: MNHNS, SASEGT. The CDR3 loop spans 17 amino acids. Trimming stripped 4 bases from V and 0 bases from J, with 13 bases between. The CDR3 DNA is TGTGCCAGCAGTGGGCGGGACAGACCCTCTGGGGCCAACGTCCTGACTTTC. It translates to CASSGRDRPSGANVLTF.

V gene TRBV7-8 combines with J gene TRBJ1-1; possible D gene TRBD1, 5 bases. The germline V gene has CDR1 SGHVS and CDR2 FQNEAQ. The V and J ends lost 6 bases and 9 bases respectively, with 14 bases between them. This CDR3 has 12 residues. DNA of the CDR3: TGTGCCAGCAGTCTCGGGGGGAAGAAAGCTTTCTTT. It yields the protein CASSLGGKKAFF.

Details on this clone: The sample holds other DNA sequences that translate to the same CDR3. The rearrangement joins TRBV19 to TRBJ1-6; D remains unclear. With 3 bases removed from V and 5 bases from J, the gap between germline ends came to 8 bases. The germline CDR1 and CDR2 sequences are LNHDA and SQIVND (reference sequence). This CDR3 region has 14 residues. The CDR3 spells CASSMGQDNSPLHF. CDR3 bases: TGTGCCAGTAGTATGGGTCAGGATAATTCACCCCTCCACTTT.

The chain has TRBV2 and TRBJ2-1; 11 bases are shared with TRBD2. This CDR3 spans 15 amino acids. Germline CDR1 reads SNHLY; CDR2 reads FYNNEI. After removal of 4 bases from V and 7 bases from J, the junction contained 6 bases not matched to a gene. CDR3 DNA: TGTGCCAGCAGTGCCCTAGCGGGGGGAAATAATGAGCAGTTCTTC. Translated: CASSALAGGNNEQFF.

V gene TRBV29-1 combines with J gene TRBJ2-3, with TRBD2 matching 8 bases. Losses at the gene ends were 7 bases for V and 0 bases for J; bases not matched to a gene: 3. The CDR3 has 13 residues. Per the germline V gene, CDR1 is SQVTM and CDR2 is ANQGSEA. The CDR3 nucleotides read TGCAGCGATTGGACTAGCAGCACAGATACGCAGTATTTT. This translates into CSDWTSSTDTQYF.

The gene calls are TRBV29-1 and TRBJ2-1; 8 bases are shared with TRBD2. The V segment lost 3 bases and the J segment 2 bases; nucleotides outside the gene matches: 18. CDR1 SQVTM and CDR2 ANQGSEA come from the germline V gene. The CDR3 consists of 19 residues. DNA for the CDR3: TGCAGCGTTGAGTCGATGGGTCTAGCGGGCACCAACACCTACAATGAGCAGTTCTTC. Encoded protein: CSVESMGLAGTNTYNEQFF.

The chain recombines TRBV6-1 with TRBJ2-1, with 9 bases aligning to TRBD1. The CDR3 totals 16 residues. J lost 1 base, V lost 4 bases, and 5 bases had no gene match. Germline V gene data show CDR1 as MNHNS and CDR2 as SASEGT. The CDR3 protein is CASSAYRGLSYNEQFF. As DNA, the CDR3 is TGTGCCAGCAGTGCATACAGGGGGCTTTCCTACAATGAGCAGTTCTTC.

As DNA, the CDR3 is TGTGCCAGCAGCTCCCGGACAGGGGGCGGCGGAAAACTGTTTTTT. Translated, it gives CASSSRTGGGGKLFF. The gene calls are TRBV11-2 and TRBJ1-4; 11 nucleotides match TRBD1. V shed 4 bases, J shed 10 bases, and the junction held 8 bases outside the gene matches. This CDR3 has 15 amino acids. CDR1 and CDR2 (germline): SGHAT, FQNNGV.

The V call is TRBV28, the J call TRBJ1-1; D is perhaps TRBD1 (6 bases). Germline CDR1 is MDHEN and CDR2 is SYDVKM. The CDR3 has 16 residues. The V end was cut by 7 bases, the J end by 5 bases, with 23 bases between. In DNA, the CDR3 is TGTGCCAGCACCCAAGGGGCAGGGGCTTTTGGGACTGAAGCTTTCTTT. Amino acids: CASTQGAGAFGTEAFF.